This T cell receptor (beta chain) was retrieved from a study of blood T cell repertoires in COVID-19 (dated by TCRdb to 2018 to 2020). For context, the study as a whole: Samples covering the acute and convalescent phases of COVID-19 were provided by collaborators in the United States, Italy and Spain. A freely available public database, intended as a resource for researchers studying the immune response to SARS-CoV-2, is where the repertoires were released. Nearly every sample came with metadata listing a de-identified subject ID, COVID-19 status, age in years and sex. The dataset comprised deeply sampled blood TCRbeta repertoires from subjects exposed to, actively infected with, or recovered from COVID-19. Samples were obtained from the ongoing ImmuneRACE study (first 160 participants) and from approximately 1,200 subjects provided by 6 global collaborators. Where available, HLA class I and class II types were taken from metadata supplied by the sample provider and were not determined by assay-based typing. The material from the prospective study consisted of cDNA or gDNA derived from T cells, B-cell-depleted T cells, or PBMCs.

Summary of the overall study and its limitations: How much clinical and demographic metadata was included differed by source and by participant, and the metadata was provided uncurated.

The collaborating institutions used their own protocols to collect whole blood in K2EDTA tubes. Collaborator samples were shipped for TCRbeta analysis as frozen whole blood, isolated PBMCs, or DNA extracted from either sample type. The immunoSEQ Assay, a bias-controlled multiplex PCR, was used to amplify TCRbeta CDR3 regions from genomic DNA. Concerning the study's data processing: Within the assay, amplification of reference gene primers was used to estimate how many nucleated cells each sample contained. To quantify the absolute abundance of each unique TCRbeta CDR3 rearrangement, sequence reads were collapsed and filtered. For each sample, productive Simpson clonality was calculated as the square root of Simpson's diversity index across productive rearrangements. TCRdb took this table from immuneACCESS and kept in-frame rearrangements with V and J called. Such tables lack part of the clones; where checked against another copy, unresolved V genes explain under half of the gap, and the rest is unexplained. From that table come the V and J calls and clone size; the DNA was used to work out D and trimming. Here the sample has 150,000 or so clones; around 89% occur a single time. Jointly, the top ten make up 2.5% to 3.5% of the sample.

Concerning this clone: There is no known antigen for this receptor. No clone much larger than this one lies a single base away; base qualities are absent.

This clonotype was sampled from a man aged 55 to 70 with active or convalescent COVID-19. Sequencing was carried out using peripheral blood.

CDR3 sequence: CASSPTSGTGFSPLHF. In nucleotides, the sequence is TGTGCCAGCTCACCCACCTCCGGGACAGGGTTCTCACCCCTCCACTTT. The chain was built from TRBV18 and TRBJ1-6, with 9 junctional bases fitting TRBD1. The CDR3 measures 16 amino acids from cysteine to phenylalanine. The DNA shown is the 48-base CDR3, in frame from base 1. For this chain, trimming is 3 bases at the V end and 10 bases at the J end, and the number of junction bases without a gene match is 10. The germline V gene provides CDR1 KGHSH and CDR2 LQKENI.